A single sample is the source of the 18 T cell receptor beta chains below, sequenced in a study of regulatory T cells in long-lasting Graves disease. Arm-PCR of CDR3 regions and iRepertoire HTBI primers were used to build TCR beta libraries. TCRdb reprocessed the multiplex PCR reads with MiXCR, giving one entry per CDR3 protein. Seen here are roughly 610,000 distinct CDR3 sequences, about 16% observed once, and the top ten hold more than 10%. Described time point: newly diagnosed GD, antithyroid drugs for less than 3 months. From RNA extracted from PBMCs, the TCR library was made. These sequences were also reported in another study, on T cells in Graves' hyperthyroidism and ophthalmopathy.

The material was peripheral blood mononuclear cells (PBMCs), obtained at new diagnosis, from a patient treated with antithyroid drugs. Source of these receptors: a man between 18 and 35 years old with Graves disease.

This clonotype was counted ten times or more. J is TRBJ2-5 and V is TRBV7-9, with D unresolved. Germline V gene data show CDR1 as SEHNR and CDR2 as FQNEAQ (reference sequence). The CDR3 runs 14 residues. V was shortened by 4 bases and J by 5 bases, with 14 bases between the two germline ends. The CDR3 region has the DNA TGTGCCAGCAGCTCGGCCCACCATGGGGAGACCCAGTACTTC. Amino acids: CASSSAHHGETQYF.

The chain employs TRBV7-9 and TRBJ1-5; D remains ambiguous. From germline, CDR1 is SEHNR and CDR2 FQNEAQ (reference sequence). This CDR3 is 16 amino acids long. The V end lost 5 bases, the J end lost 1 base, and 15 bases lay between the germline ends. CDR3 sequence (DNA): TGTGCCAGCAGCCCATACCCCGAGGGAAGCAATCAGCCCCAGCATTTT. It yields the protein CASSPYPEGSNQPQHF.

This clonotype was seen a few times. This chain links TRBV13 with TRBJ1-4, with 9 nucleotides matching TRBD1. The CDR3 sequence is 15 residues long. The germline CDR1 and CDR2 sequences are PRHDT and FYEKMQ (reference sequence). V was pared by 4 bases and J by 8 bases, with 8 bases of the junction left unmatched. In DNA form, the CDR3 reads TGTGCCAGCAGCTCCATGGGACAGGGATACGAAAAACTGTTTTTT. It translates to CASSSMGQGYEKLFF.

This clonotype was observed a few times. The V call is TRBV3-1, the J call TRBJ2-4, with D perhaps TRBD2 (5 bases). This CDR3 has 14 residues. Looked up from germline, CDR1 is LGHDT and CDR2 is YNNKEL (reference sequence). V was pared by 0 bases and J by 13 bases, with 16 bases between. In DNA, the CDR3 is TGTGCCAGCAGCCAAGAAGCCTTAGGACTCGTCCAGTACTTC. Translating gives CASSQEALGLVQYF.

This clonotype came up many times. The chain has TRBV5-1 and TRBJ2-7; a weak D match, TRBD2 (5 bases). CDR3 length: 10 amino acids. CDR1 and CDR2 from the germline V gene are SGHRS and YFSETQ. The V and J ends lost 5 bases and 6 bases respectively, with 6 bases between them. The CDR3 sequence is CASRSGEQYF. The DNA for the CDR3 is TGCGCCAGCAGAAGCGGCGAGCAGTACTTC.

The chain combines TRBV5-5 with TRBJ1-4; 9 bases map to TRBD1. CDR3 length: 16 residues. Germline CDR1 SGHKS, CDR2 YYEKEE (reference sequence). After removal of 0 bases from V and 8 bases from J, the junction contained 8 bases not matched to a gene. This chain's CDR3 is CASSLGGQGLAEKLFF. The CDR3 nucleotides are TGTGCCAGCAGCTTGGGGGGACAGGGTCTTGCAGAAAAACTGTTTTTT.

The genes are TRBV19 and TRBJ2-6; maybe TRBD2 (5 bases). Germline loops: CDR1 LNHDA, CDR2 SQIVND (reference sequence). CDR3 length equals 15 residues. V was cut by 7 bases and J by 1 base, with 11 bases left in between. The CDR3 region is CASTSRDSGANVLTF. Written as DNA, the CDR3 is TGTGCCAGTACCTCCCGGGATTCTGGGGCCAACGTCCTGACTTTC.

The J gene is TRBJ2-3, the V gene TRBV19; D is unclear. Trimming pared 5 bases from V and 4 bases from J, leaving 13 bases between. CDR1 LNHDA and CDR2 SQIVND come from the germline V gene (reference sequence). The CDR3 totals 14 residues. The CDR3 is CASSLFQSPDTQYF. CDR3 in DNA: TGTGCCAGTAGTTTGTTCCAGAGCCCAGATACGCAGTATTTT.

Worth noting for this clonotype: At one of its ends the junction is not consistent with the germline gene, which may arise from a read error. This chain's CDR3 is CASSPLLAASYEQHF. The CDR3 DNA sequence: TGTGCCAGCAGCCCTTTACTAGCGGCCTCCTACGAGCAGCACTTC. The chain has TRBV3-1 and TRBJ2-7; TRBD2 aligns across 8 bases. The CDR3 covers 15 residues. Per germline, CDR1 LGHDT and CDR2 YNNKEL (reference sequence).

This clonotype was found many times. The chain has TRBV27 and TRBJ1-1, with a tentative D call TRBD1 (5 bases). Trimming pared 0 bases from V and 1 base from J, leaving 9 bases between. The CDR3 consists of 15 residues. The germline V gene encodes CDR1 MNHEY and CDR2 SMNVEV (reference sequence). Written as DNA, the CDR3 is TGTGCCAGCAGTTTATCGCGGCAGGGGAACACTGAAGCTTTCTTT. Amino acids: CASSLSRQGNTEAFF.

This clonotype has a count of ten or more. This CDR3 reads CASSFTGGEYGYTF. In DNA form, the CDR3 reads TGCGCCAGCAGCTTCACAGGGGGCGAATATGGCTACACCTTC. The chain carries TRBV5-1 and TRBJ1-2; 9 nucleotides agree with TRBD1. Germline CDR1 reads SGHRS; CDR2 reads YFSETQ. V lost 2 bases to trimming and J lost 5 bases; unmatched junction nucleotides: 4. The CDR3 spans 14 residues.

This clonotype was seen a handful of times. This chain joins TRBV20-1 and TRBJ2-1; TRBD2 agrees at 11 bases. With 0 bases clipped from V and 1 base from J, the junction kept 5 bases outside the gene matches. The CDR3 sequence is 17 residues long. Germline CDR1 and CDR2: DFQATT and SNEGSKA (reference sequence). CDR3 nucleotides: TGCAGTGCTAGAGACCCTAGCGGGAGGAGTTCCTACAATGAGCAGTTCTTC. This encodes CSARDPSGRSSYNEQFF.

In its sample, this clonotype was seen many times. This chain uses TRBV30 with TRBJ1-2; 8 positions agree with TRBD1. The CDR3 has 13 residues. Germline CDR1 reads GTSNPN; CDR2 reads SVGIG (reference sequence). Unmatched junction bases numbered 8, after V lost 3 bases and J lost 8 bases. This chain's CDR3 is CAWRRDRIIGYTF. In nucleotides, the CDR3 is TGTGCCTGGAGGAGGGACAGGATAATCGGCTACACCTTC.

This clonotype has ten or more counts. This chain uses TRBV20-1 with TRBJ2-1; TRBD2 is a possible D gene (6 bases). The germline V gene encodes CDR1 DFQATT and CDR2 SNEGSKA (reference sequence). There are 12 residues in the CDR3. CDR3 nucleotide sequence: TGCGGACGGCGGGGCCTCTACAATGAGCAGTTCTTC. It specifies CGRRGLYNEQFF.

This clonotype was seen ten or more times. The V call is TRBV20-1, the J call TRBJ2-7; maybe TRBD1 (5 bases). Germline V gene sequence: CDR1 DFQATT, CDR2 SNEGSKA (reference sequence). V lost 0 bases and J lost 0, with 9 bases in between. The CDR3 sequence is 14 residues long. In nucleotides, the CDR3 is TGCAGTGCTAGAGATCCAAGGGGCTCCTACGAGCAGTACTTC. Translating it yields CSARDPRGSYEQYF.

This clonotype was counted many times. The genes are TRBV6-1 and TRBJ1-2; no firm D call. Germline values: CDR1 MNHNS, CDR2 SASEGT. The germline V and J ends were trimmed by 11 bases and 2 bases, with 21 bases remaining between them. This CDR3 contains 15 residues. This chain's CDR3 is CAAAPDGVRNYGYTF. The CDR3 DNA reads as TGTGCCGCAGCCCCCGACGGAGTGAGAAACTATGGCTACACCTTC.

The chain uses TRBV3-1 and TRBJ1-4; D is uncertain. V was trimmed by 4 bases and J by 6 bases, leaving 12 bases between them. CDR1 is LGHDT and CDR2 is YNNKEL in the germline V gene (reference sequence). This CDR3 has 14 residues. The CDR3 spells CASSPTQAYEKLFF. CDR3 DNA: TGTGCCAGCAGCCCTACACAAGCTTATGAAAAACTGTTTTTT.

This clonotype was seen a handful of times. CDR3 loop: CASSLPWLAWVFF. In DNA form, the CDR3 reads TGTGCCAGCAGTCTACCGTGGTTAGCGTGGGTGTTCTTC. The chain couples TRBV6-2 or TRBV6-3 to TRBJ2-1, with D maybe TRBD2 (5 bases). CDR1 is MNHEY and CDR2 is SVGEGT in the germline V gene. CDR3 length: 13 residues. Trimming left V 5 bases short and J 15 bases short, with 20 bases between.